This T cell receptor (beta chain) was sequenced for a study of metastatic and nonmetastatic thyroid tumors. All patients reached thyroid surgery having received no treatment beforehand. Authors' analysis steps: Across clinicopathological groups, CDR3 differences served as the basis for building a distant-metastasis classifier for papillary thyroid cancer. TCRdb reprocessed the PCR reads via MiXCR. Clone size and V and J calls follow TCRdb, not the original study. The repertoire includes 5,000 to 7,000 clones, 30% to 35% of them detected once, and about 40% sits in the top ten. The CDR3 covers 16 residues. Trimming shortened V by 0 bases and J by 1 base, and 10 bases separated the two germline ends. CDR1 and CDR2 (germline): SGHTA, FQGTGA.

The sequenced sample was tumor tissue. The J gene is TRBJ2-1, the V gene TRBV7-3; D is perhaps TRBD1 or TRBD2 (6 bases each). The TCR comes from a female donor with papillary thyroid cancer or a benign thyroid nodule (not recorded which). Some clones in this sample may be carry-over from other donors' samples. CDR3 nucleotides: TGTGCCAGCAGCTTAACGGGGGCGGGGTCCTACAATGAGCAGTTCTTC. This translates into CASSLTGAGSYNEQFF.